The 5 T cell receptor beta chains presented below share a single source sample, sequenced in a study of identical twins. From the 5' RACE reads, TCRdb called clonotypes with MiXCR, one entry per CDR3 protein. The profile shows 750,000 to 950,000 distinct CDR3 sequences, approximately 13% of them singletons. These same data were also listed under a study on yellow fever vaccine responses in identical twins.

The sample was PBMCs. These receptors came from a woman younger than 35 in good health.

This chain links TRBV11-2 with TRBJ2-5; D is unresolved. This CDR3 comprises 14 residues. The V end lost 5 bases, the J end lost 1 base, and 11 bases lay between the germline ends. Germline-derived CDR1 and CDR2 are SGHAT and FQNNGV. The CDR3 region is CASSLGFVQETQYF. The CDR3 DNA is TGTGCCAGCAGCCTAGGGTTCGTCCAAGAGACCCAGTACTTC.

This clonotype was counted a few times. The V call is TRBV3-1, the J call TRBJ1-6; the D is unclear. From germline, CDR1 is LGHDT and CDR2 YNNKEL (reference sequence). The CDR3 spans 15 residues. V shed 1 base and J shed 6 bases, with 10 bases lying between them. CDR3 DNA sequence: TGTGCCAGCAGCCAAGGAGGGATACCTAATTCACCCCTCCACTTT. Translating it yields CASSQGGIPNSPLHF.

V and J are TRBV12-3 or TRBV12-4 and TRBJ2-2; 16 bases fit TRBD2. This CDR3 contains 18 residues. Germline trimming cut 6 bases from V and 5 bases from J; bases unmatched to any gene: 9. CDR3 nucleotide sequence: TGTGCCAGCAGCTCGGGACTAGCGGGGGGGCTTGGGACCGGGGAGCTGTTTTTT. This encodes CASSSGLAGGLGTGELFF.

V and J are TRBV4-1 and TRBJ2-5; 8 bases fit TRBD2. This CDR3 is built from 14 residues. Losses at the gene ends were 2 bases for V and 5 bases for J; bases not matched to a gene: 4. The germline V gene encodes CDR1 MGHRA and CDR2 YSYEKL. CDR3 sequence (DNA): TGCGCCAGCAGCCAACCCCCGGGAGGGGAGACCCAGTACTTC. As protein: CASSQPPGGETQYF.

The chain joins TRBV19 to TRBJ2-3; 10 nucleotides align to TRBD2. With V trimmed by 5 bases and J by 5 bases, 1 base remained unmatched. Germline CDR1 reads LNHDA; CDR2 reads SQIVND (reference sequence). The CDR3 consists of 13 residues. The CDR3 nucleotides are TGTGCCAGTAGTCGACTAGCGGGAGATACGCAGTATTTT. This gives the protein CASSRLAGDTQYF.